The 13 T cell receptor beta chains given below trace back to one sample, sequenced in a study of T-cell reconstitution after alpha-beta-depleted transplantation in children (dated by TCRdb to the mid-2010s). The sample's treatment or condition label is to be understood as: allogeneic hematopoietic cell transplantation with graft depleted of TCRalphabeta T cells and CD19 B cells. Library prep was done by PCR. Instrument used: Illumina HiSeq 2500. TCR libraries were prepared with molecular barcoding, using unique molecular identifiers to normalize TCRbeta repertoire quantification. The public reads were quality trimmed at Q25 with fastp and then assembled into clones with MiXCR by TCRdb, keeping productive beta chains. Rows with one shared CDR3 protein collapse into an entry with the most common genes and DNA. Across this sample there are 900,000 or so distinct CDR3 sequences, with approximately 15% seen only once. Approximately 4.5% of the sample lies in the top ten.

The sample consisted of PBMCs, mostly from graft donor cells, taken 360 days after TCRalphabeta/CD19-depleted stem cell transplant. The receptors here all came from a male patient younger than 18 who had a stem cell transplant for acute lymphoblastic leukemia, so the T cells may come from the graft donor.

The rearrangement uses TRBV5-1 and TRBJ2-1; D call uncertain. Per the germline V gene, CDR1 is SGHRS and CDR2 is YFSETQ. This CDR3 region has 11 residues. Deletions cut 4 bases from V and 8 bases from J, with 7 bases between. CDR3 sequence: CASSEIDEQFF. The CDR3 region has the DNA TGCGCCAGCAGCGAAATAGATGAGCAGTTCTTC.

The chain joins TRBV5-1 to TRBJ1-4; D not certain. Trimming took off 1 base at V and 4 bases at J, with 8 bases between the two ends. The CDR3 runs to 14 residues. The germline gives CDR1 SGHRS, CDR2 YFSETQ. CDR3 nucleotides: TGCGCCAGCAGCTTGCGGTGGAGTAATGAAAAACTGTTTTTT. This codes for CASSLRWSNEKLFF.

DNA for the CDR3: TGTGCCAGCAGTTACTCGACACTAGCGGGGCACTCCTACGAGCAGTACTTC. It translates to CASSYSTLAGHSYEQYF. The V call is TRBV6-5, the J call TRBJ2-7; 10 bases match TRBD2. This CDR3 has 17 residues. Germline V lookup: CDR1 MNHEY, CDR2 SVGAGI. Trimming at V came to 0 bases and at J to 0 bases, leaving 5 bases not matched to a gene.

This clonotype was picked up many times. CDR3 protein: CASSRQGASGVTDTQYF. The CDR3 DNA reads as TGCGCCAGCAGCCGTCAGGGGGCTAGCGGGGTCACAGATACGCAGTATTTT. This chain links TRBV5-1 with TRBJ2-3, with a tentative D call TRBD2 (9 bases). The CDR3 length is 17 residues. Trimming removed 4 bases at V and 2 bases at J, with 20 bases between. Looked up from germline, CDR1 is SGHRS and CDR2 is YFSETQ.

V usage is TRBV20-1 and J usage is TRBJ2-5; D possibly uses TRBD1 or TRBD2 (6 bases each). The V gene's germline CDR1 is DFQATT and CDR2 SNEGSKA (reference sequence). The CDR3 is 13 amino acids. CDR3 DNA sequence: TGCAGGGGAGGACAGCATCGGGTAGAGACCCAGTACTTC. This gives the protein CRGGQHRVETQYF.

V gene TRBV27 combines with J gene TRBJ1-5; tentative D call: TRBD1 (6 bases). Trimming cost V 6 bases and J 4 bases, with 10 bases left between them. CDR3 length: 13 amino acids. Germline V gene sequence: CDR1 MNHEY, CDR2 SMNVEV (reference sequence). CDR3 nucleotide sequence: TGTGCCAGCAGGCTGACAGGAAATCAGCCCCAGCATTTT. Translated: CASRLTGNQPQHF.

There are a few counts of this clonotype. The chain uses TRBV7-9 and TRBJ2-5; D not certain. Between the trimmed V and J ends, which lost 4 bases and 0 bases, there was a span of 15 bases. This CDR3 is 16 amino acids long. Germline assignment: CDR1 SEHNR and CDR2 FQNEAQ (reference sequence). The CDR3 sequence is CASSSEVDWYQETQYF. In DNA, the CDR3 is TGTGCCAGCAGCTCCGAAGTTGACTGGTACCAAGAGACCCAGTACTTC.

There are a few counts of this clonotype. This chain joins TRBV3-1 and TRBJ2-7; the D gene is possibly TRBD2 (7 bases). From germline, CDR1 is LGHDT and CDR2 YNNKEL (reference sequence). V was clipped by 4 bases and J by 5 bases, with 18 bases between them. The length of the CDR3 is 15 residues. The CDR3 here is CASSPGGLVRNEQYF. CDR3 nucleotides: TGTGCCAGCAGCCCCGGGGGGCTAGTGCGCAACGAGCAGTACTTC.

The chain carries TRBV20-1 and TRBJ2-1; D is unclear. The germline gives CDR1 DFQATT, CDR2 SNEGSKA (reference sequence). Trimming cost V 0 bases and J 10 bases, with 10 bases left between them. This CDR3 contains 12 residues. In DNA, the CDR3 is TGCAGTGCTAGAGATCTCGGGCGGGAGCAGTTCTTC. Its protein product is CSARDLGREQFF.

The gene calls are TRBV12-3 or TRBV12-4 and TRBJ2-7; 9 positions agree with TRBD1. This CDR3 has 14 residues. V lost 4 bases to trimming and J lost 3 bases; unmatched junction nucleotides: 4. The CDR3 bases are TGTGCCAGCAGTTCCTGGACAGGGGACTACGAGCAGTACTTC. This codes for CASSSWTGDYEQYF.

This clonotype turned up a few times. V usage is TRBV15 and J usage is TRBJ2-1; D is undetermined. This CDR3 is 15 amino acids long. Germline-derived CDR1 and CDR2 are LNHNV and YYDKDF (reference sequence). V lost 0 bases and J 3 bases, leaving 9 bases between the germline ends. The CDR3 is CATSREGLGYNEQFF. CDR3 nucleotides: TGTGCCACCAGCAGAGAAGGTCTGGGCTACAATGAGCAGTTCTTC.

This clonotype showed up many times. V and J are TRBV7-9 and TRBJ2-7; D gene uncertain. V lost 3 bases to trimming and J lost 5 bases, with 14 bases between them. The CDR3 runs 14 residues. In germline, CDR1 is SEHNR, CDR2 FQNEAQ (reference sequence). The CDR3 DNA reads TGTGCCAGCAGCTTCTGGCGCTACTCGGACGAGCAGTACTTC. Translated, it gives CASSFWRYSDEQYF.

This rearrangement joins TRBV5-1 to TRBJ2-7, with 11 bases aligning to TRBD2. V was pared by 2 bases and J by 5 bases, with 3 bases of the junction left unmatched. The CDR3 length is 14 residues. From germline, CDR1 is SGHRS and CDR2 YFSETQ. CDR3 sequence reads: CASSFSGGVNEQYF. The DNA of the CDR3 is TGCGCCAGCAGCTTTAGCGGGGGGGTCAACGAGCAGTACTTC.